This T cell receptor (beta chain) stems from a study of breast tumors, draining lymph nodes, adjacent tissues. Whole-study findings and limits: Luminal-like breast cancer showed significantly greater tumor-nontumor repertoire similarity than basal-like breast cancer did. Data only fit, rather than demonstrated, lymph node origin of most tumor T cells. Most tumor T cells seemingly derive from lymph node, then expand in tumor.

Samples came from axillary lymph nodes draining the breast cancer. The sample holds many counts of this clonotype. Antigen unknown. Possible read error: a much larger clone is one base away. The conserved closing phenylalanine or tryptophan is absent in this CDR3, likely reflecting a read error. The germline V and J ends were trimmed by 7 bases and 3 bases, with 6 bases remaining between them. The germline gives CDR1 SQVTM, CDR2 ANQGSEA. The CDR3 runs to 10 residues. TCRdb fed the multiplex PCR reads into MiXCR, producing one record per CDR3 protein. Among over 200,000 distinct CDR3 sequences listed, about 34% were seen once.

The V call is TRBV29-1, the J call TRBJ2-5, with D uncertain. The sequenced sample was axillary lymph node tissue. This sequence originates from a female donor with breast cancer. Some clones in this sample may be carry-over from other donors' samples. CDR3 residues: CSGLKETQYS. The DNA of the CDR3 is TGCAGCGGATTGAAAGAGACCCAGTACTCC.